The source of this T cell receptor (beta chain) is a study of shared clonotypes between healthy human individuals. Germline V gene data show CDR1 as SGHRS and CDR2 as YFSETQ. CDR3 length equals 12 residues. V lost 4 bases and J 10 bases, leaving 12 bases between the germline ends. Only in-frame clones appear in the TCRdb table, and some are missing; sequencing was by immunoSEQ multiplex PCR. The data show around 2.5 million clones, with roughly 93% seen just once and approximately 0.35% held by the top ten. This TCR was sampled from a man between 18 and 29 years old in good health. Some clones in this sample may be carry-over from other donors' samples. V and J are TRBV5-1 and TRBJ2-1; D uncertain. Sequenced: naive CD4+ T cells from PBMCs. The subset denotes: CD45RA+ positively selected. As DNA, the CDR3 is TGCGCCAGCAGCCAAATTCAAGGGGAGCAGTTCTTC. This codes for CASSQIQGEQFF.